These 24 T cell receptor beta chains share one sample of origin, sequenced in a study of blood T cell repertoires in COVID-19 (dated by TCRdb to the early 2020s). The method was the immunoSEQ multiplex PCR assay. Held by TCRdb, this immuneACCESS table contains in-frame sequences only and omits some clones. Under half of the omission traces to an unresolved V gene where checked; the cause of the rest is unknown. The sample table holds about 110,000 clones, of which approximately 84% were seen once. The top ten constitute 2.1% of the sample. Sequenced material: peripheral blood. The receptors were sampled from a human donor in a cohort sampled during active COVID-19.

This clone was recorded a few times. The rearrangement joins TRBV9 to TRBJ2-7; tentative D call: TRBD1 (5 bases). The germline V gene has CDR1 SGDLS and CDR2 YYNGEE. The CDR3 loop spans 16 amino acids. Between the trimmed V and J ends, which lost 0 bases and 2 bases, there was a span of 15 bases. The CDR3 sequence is CASSVGSWLDTYEQYF. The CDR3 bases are TGTGCCAGCAGCGTAGGGTCTTGGCTGGACACCTACGAGCAGTACTTC.

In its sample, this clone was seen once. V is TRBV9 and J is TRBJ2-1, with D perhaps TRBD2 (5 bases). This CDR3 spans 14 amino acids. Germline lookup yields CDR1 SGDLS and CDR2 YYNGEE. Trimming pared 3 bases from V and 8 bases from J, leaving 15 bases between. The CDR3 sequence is CASSEDGQEDEQFF. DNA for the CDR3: TGTGCCAGCAGCGAGGACGGTCAGGAGGATGAGCAGTTCTTC.

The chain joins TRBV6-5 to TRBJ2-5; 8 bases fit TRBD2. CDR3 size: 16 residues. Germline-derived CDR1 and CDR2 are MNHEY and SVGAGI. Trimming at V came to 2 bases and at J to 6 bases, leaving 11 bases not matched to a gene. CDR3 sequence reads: CASSYGPRSGGKTQYF. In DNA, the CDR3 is TGTGCCAGCAGTTACGGGCCCAGGAGCGGGGGAAAGACCCAGTACTTC.

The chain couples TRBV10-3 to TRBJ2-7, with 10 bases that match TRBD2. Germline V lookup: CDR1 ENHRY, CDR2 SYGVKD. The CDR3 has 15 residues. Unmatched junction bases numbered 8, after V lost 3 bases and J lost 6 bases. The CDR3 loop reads CAISDKTTSGTEQYF. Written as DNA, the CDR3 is TGTGCCATCAGTGACAAGACTACTAGCGGGACCGAGCAGTACTTC.

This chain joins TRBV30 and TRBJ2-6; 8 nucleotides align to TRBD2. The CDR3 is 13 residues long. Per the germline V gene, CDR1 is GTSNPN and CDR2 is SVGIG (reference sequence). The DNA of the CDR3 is TGTGCTCGGGGGGGATCTGGGGCCAACGTCCTGACTTTC. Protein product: CARGGSGANVLTF.

As DNA, the CDR3 is TGTGCCAGCAGCATTCGGACTGGGACCGGGGAGCTGTTTTTT. Protein sequence: CASSIRTGTGELFF. The chain recombines TRBV11-1 with TRBJ2-2, with D possibly TRBD2 on 5 matching bases. CDR1 and CDR2 (germline): SGHAT, FQDESV (reference sequence). CDR3 length equals 14 residues. With 5 bases removed from V and 5 bases from J, the gap between germline ends came to 12 bases.

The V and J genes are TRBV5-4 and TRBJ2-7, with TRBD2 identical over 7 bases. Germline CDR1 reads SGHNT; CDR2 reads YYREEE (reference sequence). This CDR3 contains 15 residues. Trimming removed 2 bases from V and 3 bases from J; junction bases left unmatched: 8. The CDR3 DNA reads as TGTGCCAGCAGCTTTTCCGGGGCGGGGGACTACGAGCAGTACTTC. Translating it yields CASSFSGAGDYEQYF.

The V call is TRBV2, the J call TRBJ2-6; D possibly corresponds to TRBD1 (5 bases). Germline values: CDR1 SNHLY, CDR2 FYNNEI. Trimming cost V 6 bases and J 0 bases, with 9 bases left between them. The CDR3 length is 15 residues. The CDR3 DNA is TGTGCCAGCAGACAAGGGGACTCTGGGGCCAACGTCCTGACTTTC. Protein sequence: CASRQGDSGANVLTF. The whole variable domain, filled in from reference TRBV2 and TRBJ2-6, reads EPEVTQTPSHQVTQMGQEVILRCVPISNHLYFYWYRQILGQKVEFLVSFYNNEISEKSEIFDDQFSVERPDGSNFTLKIRSTKLEDSAMYFCASRQGDSGANVLTFGAGSRLTVL.

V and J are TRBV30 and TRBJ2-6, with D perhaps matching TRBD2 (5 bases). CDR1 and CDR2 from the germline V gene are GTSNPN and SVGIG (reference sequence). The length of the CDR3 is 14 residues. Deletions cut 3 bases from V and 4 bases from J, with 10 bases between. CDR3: CAWRRGSGANVLTF. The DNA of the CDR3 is TGTGCCTGGAGACGGGGTTCCGGGGCCAACGTCCTGACTTTC.

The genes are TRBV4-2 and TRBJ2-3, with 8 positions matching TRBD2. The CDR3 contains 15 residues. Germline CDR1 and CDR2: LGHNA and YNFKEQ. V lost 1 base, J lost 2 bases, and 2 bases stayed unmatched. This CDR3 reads CASSQGAGDTDTQYF. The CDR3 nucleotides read TGTGCCAGCAGCCAAGGAGCGGGGGACACAGATACGCAGTATTTT.

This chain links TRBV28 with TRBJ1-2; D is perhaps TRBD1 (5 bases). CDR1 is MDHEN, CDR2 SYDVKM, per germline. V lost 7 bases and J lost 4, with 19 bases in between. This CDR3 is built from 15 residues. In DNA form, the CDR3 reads TGTGCCAGCACCCTTGCGCAGGGTCCCCGCTATGGCTACACCTTC. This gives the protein CASTLAQGPRYGYTF.

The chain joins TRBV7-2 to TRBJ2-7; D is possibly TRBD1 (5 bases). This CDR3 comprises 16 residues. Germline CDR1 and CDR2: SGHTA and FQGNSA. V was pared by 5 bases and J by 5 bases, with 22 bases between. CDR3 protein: CASSHGMGQGSNEQYF. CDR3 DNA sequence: TGTGCCAGCAGCCACGGAATGGGGCAGGGATCCAACGAGCAGTACTTC.

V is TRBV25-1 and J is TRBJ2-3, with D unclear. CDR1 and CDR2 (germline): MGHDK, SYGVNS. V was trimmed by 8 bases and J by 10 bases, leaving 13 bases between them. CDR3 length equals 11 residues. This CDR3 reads CASGPSSSQYF. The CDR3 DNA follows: TGTGCCAGCGGGCCCTCATCATCGCAGTATTTT.

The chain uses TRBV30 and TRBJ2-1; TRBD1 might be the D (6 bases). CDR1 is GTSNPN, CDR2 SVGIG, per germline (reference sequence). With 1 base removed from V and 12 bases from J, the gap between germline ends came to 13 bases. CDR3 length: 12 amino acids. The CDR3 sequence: CAWSAQQGSQFF. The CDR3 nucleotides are TGTGCCTGGAGTGCGCAACAGGGATCGCAGTTCTTC.

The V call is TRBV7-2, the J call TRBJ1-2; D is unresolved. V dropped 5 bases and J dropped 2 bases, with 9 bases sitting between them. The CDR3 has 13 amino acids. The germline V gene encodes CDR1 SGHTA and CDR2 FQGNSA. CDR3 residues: CASSDTPNYGYTF. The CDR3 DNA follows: TGTGCCAGCAGCGATACACCAAACTATGGCTACACCTTC.

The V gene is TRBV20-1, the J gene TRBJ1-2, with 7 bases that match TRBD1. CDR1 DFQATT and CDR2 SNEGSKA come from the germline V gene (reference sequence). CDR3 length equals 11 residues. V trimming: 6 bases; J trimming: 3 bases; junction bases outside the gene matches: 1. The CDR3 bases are TGCAGTGCCGGGACAGACTATGGCTACACCTTC. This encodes CSAGTDYGYTF.

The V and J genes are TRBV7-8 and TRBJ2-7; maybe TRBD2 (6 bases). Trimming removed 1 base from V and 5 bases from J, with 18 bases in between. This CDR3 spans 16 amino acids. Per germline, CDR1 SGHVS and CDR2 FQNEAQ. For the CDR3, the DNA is TGTGCCAGCAGCTTAGGTCGACTAGGCGTTCGTGACGAGCAGTACTTC. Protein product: CASSLGRLGVRDEQYF.

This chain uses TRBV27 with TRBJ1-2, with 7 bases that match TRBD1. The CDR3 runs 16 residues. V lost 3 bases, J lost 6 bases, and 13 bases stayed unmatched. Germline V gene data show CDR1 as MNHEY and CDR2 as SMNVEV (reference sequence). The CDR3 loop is CASSFVSGQVMDGYTF. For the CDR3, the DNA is TGTGCCAGCAGTTTTGTGTCAGGACAGGTGATGGATGGCTACACCTTC.

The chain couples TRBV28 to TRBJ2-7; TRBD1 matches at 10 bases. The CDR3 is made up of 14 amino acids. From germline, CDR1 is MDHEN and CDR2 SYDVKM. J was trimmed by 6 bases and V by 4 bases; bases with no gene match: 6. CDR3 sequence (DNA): TGTGCCAGCAGTTGGGCGGACAGGGGGATCGAGCAGTACTTC. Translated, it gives CASSWADRGIEQYF.

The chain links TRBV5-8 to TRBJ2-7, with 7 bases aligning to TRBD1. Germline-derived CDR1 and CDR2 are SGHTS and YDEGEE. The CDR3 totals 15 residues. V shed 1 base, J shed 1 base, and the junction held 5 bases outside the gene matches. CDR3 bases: TGTGCCAGCAGCTTGCCGACAGGGAGATCCTACGAGCAGTACTTC. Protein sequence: CASSLPTGRSYEQYF.

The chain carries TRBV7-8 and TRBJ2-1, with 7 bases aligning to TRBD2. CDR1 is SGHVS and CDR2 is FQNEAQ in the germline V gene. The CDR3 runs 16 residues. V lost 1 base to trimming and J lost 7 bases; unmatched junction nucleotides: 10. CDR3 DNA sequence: TGTGCCAGCAGCTTAGTACCAGCGGGACCTCTGAATGAGCAGTTCTTC. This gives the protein CASSLVPAGPLNEQFF. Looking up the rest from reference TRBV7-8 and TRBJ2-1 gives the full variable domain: GAGVSQSPRYKVAKRGQDVALRCDPISGHVSLFWYQQALGQGPEFLTYFQNEAQLDKSGLPSDRFFAERPEGSVSTLKIQRTQQEDSAVYLCASSLVPAGPLNEQFFGPGTRLTVL.

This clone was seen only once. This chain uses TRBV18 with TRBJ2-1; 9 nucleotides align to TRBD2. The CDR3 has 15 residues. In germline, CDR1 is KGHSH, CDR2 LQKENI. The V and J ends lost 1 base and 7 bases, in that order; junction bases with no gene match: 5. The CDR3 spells CASSPQAGGQNEQFF. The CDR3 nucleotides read TGTGCCAGCTCACCACAGGCGGGGGGGCAAAATGAGCAGTTCTTC.

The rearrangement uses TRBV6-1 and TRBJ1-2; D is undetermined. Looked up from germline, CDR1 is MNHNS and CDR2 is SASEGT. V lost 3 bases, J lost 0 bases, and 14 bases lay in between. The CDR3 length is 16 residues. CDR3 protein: CASSDQSAGSNYGYTF. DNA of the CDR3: TGTGCCAGCAGTGACCAGTCGGCAGGATCTAACTATGGCTACACCTTC.

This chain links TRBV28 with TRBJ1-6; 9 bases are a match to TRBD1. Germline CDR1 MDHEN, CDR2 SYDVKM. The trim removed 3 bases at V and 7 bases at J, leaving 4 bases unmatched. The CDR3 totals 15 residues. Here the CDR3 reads CASSFRDRANSPLHF. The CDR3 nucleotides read TGTGCCAGCAGTTTCCGGGACAGGGCGAATTCACCCCTCCACTTT.